The clone carrying this T cell receptor (beta chain) was detected only a few times. Treatment noted: some 19 received Ad26.COV2.S at low or high dose, single or two shots; about 5 received placebo; per-sample allocation not given. On day 63 after the first injection, vaccine and placebo recipients gave samples. Boston hosted the donor, who was an adult aged 18-55 years. The data were taken from a study of Ad26.COV2.S vaccination and SARS-CoV-2 variants. Study-level information: Intramuscularly, Ad26.COV2.S was given either once or twice, 56 days apart.

Germline-derived CDR1 and CDR2 are LGHDT and YNNKEL (reference sequence). Between the trimmed V and J ends, which lost 3 bases and 6 bases, there was a span of 9 bases. This CDR3 comprises 12 residues. The protocol was immunoSEQ multiplex PCR, while the TCRdb copy is restricted to in-frame clones and leaves out a portion. The sample has roughly 350,000 clones, 88% seen once. The source material was peripheral blood, sampled in a trial of Ad26.COV2.S vaccine versus placebo. The origin of this receptor is a person between 18 and 59 years old who received the Ad26.COV2.S COVID-19 vaccine or a placebo. The gene calls are TRBV3-1 (or the pseudogene TRBV3-2) and TRBJ2-7, with D unresolved. CDR3 nucleotide sequence: TGTGCCAGCAGCCATGAAACAGCCGAGCAGTACTTC. Translated, it gives CASSHETAEQYF.